This is a list of T cell receptor beta chains from one sample in a study of a mutant IDH1 vaccine in newly diagnosed glioma. No antigen is known for these receptors. The data were produced by immunoSEQ multiplex PCR, yet TCRdb's version contains in-frame clones alone and is incomplete. The sample consists of about 50,000 clones, 78% of them appearing once. The specimen comprised PBMCs, sampled from a glioma patient whose treatment included an IDH1 peptide vaccine. These receptors came from a man between 45 and 60 years old with glioma. CDR3s include the opening cysteine and the closing phenylalanine or tryptophan. Each record gives: D gene, V gene, J gene, clone size, CDR3 protein, CDR3 DNA. A D gene is named only where the DNA matches it firmly. Clone size is not always given. Where it is, it says once, few, many or a class for expanded clones.

>-|TRBV7-2|TRBJ2-7|-
CASSFGGLYEQYF
TGTGCCAGCAGCTTTGGGGGGCTATACGAGCAGTACTTC
>TRBD1|TRBV11-2|TRBJ2-7|-
CASSFGQGNEQYF
TGTGCCAGCAGCTTCGGACAGGGGAACGAGCAGTACTTC
>-|TRBV5-1|TRBJ1-2|-
CASSLGQTANYGYTF
TGCGCCAGCAGCTTGGGGCAGACGGCTAACTATGGCTACACCTTC
>-|TRBV30|TRBJ2-1|-
CAWKGAYRNEQFF
TGTGCCTGGAAGGGCGCCTACCGCAATGAGCAGTTCTTC
>-|TRBV11-3|TRBJ1-3|few
CASSPSGSGNTIYF
TGTGCCAGCAGCCCCTCTGGGTCGGGAAACACCATATATTTT
>-|TRBV18|TRBJ1-2|-
CASSPGAYGYTF
TGTGCCAGCTCACCTGGGGCCTATGGCTACACCTTC
>TRBD1|TRBV30|TRBJ1-1|-
CAWIRRGWAEAFF
TGTGCCTGGATCCGCAGGGGGTGGGCTGAAGCTTTCTTT
>TRBD1|TRBV2|TRBJ1-3|-
CASISGQGGWGNTIYF
TGTGCCAGCATCTCTGGACAGGGGGGTTGGGGAAACACCATATATTTT
>-|TRBV19|TRBJ1-1|-
CASSIDTEAFF
TGTGCCAGTAGTATAGACACTGAAGCTTTCTTT
>-|TRBV27|TRBJ1-6|-
CASSLGGLYSPLHF
TGTGCCAGCAGTTTGGGGGGATTATATTCACCCCTCCACTTT
>-|TRBV5-5|TRBJ1-2|-
CASILGASRTYGYTF
TGTGCCAGCATCCTGGGGGCGTCGCGCACCTATGGCTACACCTTC
>-|TRBV6-5|TRBJ2-5|few
CASRPLGLETQYF
TGTGCCAGCAGACCACTAGGCCTAGAGACCCAGTACTTC
>TRBD1|TRBV6-5|TRBJ2-5|-
CASSTLGTDPVAQYF
TGTGCCAGCAGTACCCTGGGGACAGACCCGGTGGCCCAGTACTTC
>-|TRBV6-5|TRBJ2-7|once
CASSAGRFSYEQYF
TGTGCCAGCAGTGCTGGACGGTTCTCCTACGAGCAGTACTTC
>-|TRBV2|TRBJ2-1|few
CASRPTYMDEQFF
TGTGCCAGCAGACCCACCTACATGGATGAGCAGTTCTTC
>-|TRBV9|TRBJ1-2|-
CASSVGKQGLGYGYTF
TGTGCCAGCAGCGTAGGAAAGCAGGGCCTTGGCTATGGCTACACCTTC
>TRBD1|TRBV10-3|TRBJ1-1|few
CAISGDRGLEAFF
TGTGCCATCAGTGGTGACAGGGGGCTTGAAGCTTTCTTT
>TRBD2|TRBV4-1|TRBJ2-5|-
CASSLAGTVETQYF
TGCGCCAGCAGCCTAGCGGGGACGGTAGAGACCCAGTACTTC
>-|TRBV27|TRBJ2-1|-
CASSLGQPHNEQFF
TGTGCCAGCAGTTTAGGACAGCCCCACAATGAGCAGTTCTTC
>-|TRBV5-1|TRBJ1-6|few
CASSADPRDVLNSPLHF
TGCGCCAGCAGCGCCGACCCCCGGGACGTTCTTAATTCACCCCTCCACTTT
>-|TRBV9|TRBJ1-1|few
CASTLAREGGEAFF
TGTGCCAGCACCCTGGCCAGGGAAGGGGGTGAAGCTTTCTTT
>TRBD2|TRBV5-4|TRBJ2-3|-
CASSSAGLITDTQYF
TGTGCCAGCAGTTCCGCGGGACTAATCACAGATACGCAGTATTTT
>TRBD2|TRBV4-1|TRBJ2-1|-
CASSQDETSGGAGEQFF
TGCGCCAGCAGCCAAGATGAAACAAGCGGGGGGGCAGGTGAGCAGTTCTTC
>TRBD2|TRBV28|TRBJ2-2|-
CASSLSAGVGNTGELFF
TGTGCCAGCAGTTTATCCGCGGGGGTGGGGAACACCGGGGAGCTGTTTTTT
>TRBD1|TRBV6-5|TRBJ1-1|-
CASSTTGGATEAFF
TGTGCCAGCAGTACTACAGGGGGCGCAACTGAAGCTTTCTTT